These 12 T cell receptor beta chains came from one sample sequenced in a study of cytomegalovirus exposure and HLA in healthy donors. 13 Jbeta primers and 60 Vbeta primers were used for the PCR. Assay used: immunoSEQ multiplex PCR; TCRdb lists only in-frame clones, some missing. Found here are about 160,000 clones, around four fifths of them singletons; the top ten hold 1%. Sequenced: PBMCs. These receptors were taken from a woman aged 45-59 years in good health and CMV-seropositive.

This clone was seen more than once but under ten times. V gene TRBV4-2 combines with J gene TRBJ2-5; 12 bases match TRBD2. There are 18 residues in the CDR3. V was clipped by 6 bases and J by 4 bases; unmatched bases: 15. CDR1 LGHNA and CDR2 YNFKEQ come from the germline V gene. The CDR3, as DNA: TGTGCCAGCAGGTCCGGGGCTAGCGGGGGGGCGGTTGGAGAGACCCAGTACTTC. Protein sequence: CASRSGASGGAVGETQYF.

This chain uses TRBV28 with TRBJ1-2; D remains unclear. Germline assignment: CDR1 MDHEN and CDR2 SYDVKM. This CDR3 has 11 amino acids. Trimming took 4 bases from V and 8 from J, leaving 8 bases between them. The CDR3 sequence is CASSSSKGYTF. The CDR3 DNA reads as TGTGCCAGCAGTTCCTCTAAGGGCTACACCTTC.

This chain connects TRBV19 to TRBJ2-7; perhaps TRBD2 as D (6 bases). CDR1 LNHDA and CDR2 SQIVND come from the germline V gene (reference sequence). Trimming removed 6 bases from V and 6 bases from J, with 24 bases in between. The CDR3 sequence is 16 residues long. The CDR3 bases are TGTGCCAGTAGGGGATCCTCAGCGGGCCGGGTTCCCGAGCAGTACTTC. It yields the protein CASRGSSAGRVPEQYF.

The sample holds a few counts of this clone. The chain uses TRBV27 and TRBJ1-1, with D possibly matching TRBD1 (5 bases). Germline V gene lookup returns CDR1 MNHEY and CDR2 SMNVEV (reference sequence). Trimming stripped 4 bases from V and 4 bases from J, with 7 bases between. This CDR3 is built from 12 residues. CDR3 protein: CASSSGGTEAFF. DNA of the CDR3: TGTGCCAGCAGTTCCGGGGGCACTGAAGCTTTCTTT.

The chain has TRBV25-1 and TRBJ2-2; 9 nucleotides align to TRBD1. Germline-derived CDR1 and CDR2 are MGHDK and SYGVNS. The J segment lost 5 bases and the V segment lost 4 bases, leaving 8 bases of the junction unmatched. The CDR3 runs 16 residues. The CDR3 bases are TGTGCCAGCAGTGTGATAGGACAGGGGCGAACCGGGGAGCTGTTTTTT. Encoded protein: CASSVIGQGRTGELFF.

The J gene is TRBJ1-5, the V gene TRBV5-5; D gene ambiguous. Trimming stripped 3 bases from V and 4 bases from J, with 8 bases between. The CDR3 length is 13 residues. The germline V gene has CDR1 SGHKS and CDR2 YYEKEE (reference sequence). CDR3 DNA: TGTGCCAGCAGCTGGGTAGCTAATCAGCCCCAGCATTTT. Protein sequence: CASSWVANQPQHF.

The chain has TRBV5-6 and TRBJ1-1; D is ambiguous. Germline CDR1 reads SGHDT; CDR2 reads YYEEEE. Trimming removed 0 bases at V and 6 bases at J, with 12 bases between. The CDR3 totals 14 residues. The CDR3 is CASSLGASHAEAFF. As DNA, the CDR3 is TGTGCCAGCAGCTTGGGGGCCTCGCACGCTGAAGCTTTCTTT.

This clone was seen a few times. The chain has TRBV7-6 and TRBJ2-7; a weak D match, TRBD1 (5 bases). The germline CDR1 and CDR2 sequences are SGHVS and FNYEAQ. Trimming shortened V by 4 bases and J by 3 bases, and 7 bases separated the two germline ends. This CDR3 spans 12 amino acids. This chain's CDR3 is CASSYGHYEQYF. The CDR3 DNA sequence: TGTGCCAGCAGCTATGGACACTACGAGCAGTACTTC.

V gene TRBV6-4 combines with J gene TRBJ2-1; D is possibly TRBD2 (6 bases). CDR1 is MRHNA, CDR2 SNTAGT, per germline. This CDR3 has 14 amino acids. V lost 6 bases to trimming and J lost 6 bases, with 15 bases between them. CDR3 sequence: CASSTENGGNEQFF. In DNA, the CDR3 is TGTGCCAGCAGCACAGAGAACGGGGGCAATGAGCAGTTCTTC.

The chain employs TRBV18 and TRBJ2-1, with D tentatively TRBD1 (5 bases). Per germline, CDR1 KGHSH and CDR2 LQKENI. The CDR3 is made up of 15 amino acids. Between the trimmed V and J ends, which lost 2 bases and 1 base, there was a span of 9 bases. The CDR3 nucleotides read TGTGCCAGCTCACCAAGCCAGGGTTCCTACAATGAGCAGTTCTTC. Protein sequence: CASSPSQGSYNEQFF.

In its sample, this clone was seen once. This chain connects TRBV5-5 to TRBJ2-7, with D possibly matching TRBD1 (6 bases). With 1 base removed from V and 2 bases from J, the gap between germline ends came to 13 bases. The germline V gene encodes CDR1 SGHKS and CDR2 YYEKEE (reference sequence). This CDR3 spans 15 amino acids. Written as DNA, the CDR3 is TGTGCCAGCAGCTTGTCGCAGGGGACGGCCTACGAGCAGTACTTC. Protein: CASSLSQGTAYEQYF.

In this sample, this clone turned up a few times. J is TRBJ2-3 and V is TRBV10-3, with 13 bases fitting TRBD2. Losses at the gene ends were 7 bases for V and 8 bases for J; bases not matched to a gene: 9. The CDR3 has 15 amino acids. The V gene's germline CDR1 is ENHRY and CDR2 SYGVKD. The CDR3 loop reads CAITGTSGVQSTQYF. CDR3 DNA: TGTGCCATCACCGGGACTAGCGGGGTGCAGAGTACGCAGTATTTT.